Listed below are T cell receptor beta chains from one sample, sequenced in a study of blood T cell repertoires in COVID-19. The repertoire was sequenced with immunoSEQ multiplex PCR; TCRdb's copy has only in-frame clones and lacks some. The table has 150,000 to 200,000 clones, around 89% seen once. The sequenced material came from peripheral blood. Source of these receptors: a human donor in a cohort sampled during active COVID-19. Each CDR3 is given with its conserved first and last residue. The D gene is left open where the match is weak. Clone size is stated in some rows and not others, as once, few, many or a class when expanded.

J gene: TRBJ2-1; D gene: -; V gene: TRBV19; clone size: -; CDR3 protein: CASSTDRKSGEQLFF; CDR3 DNA: TGTGCCAGTAGTACGGACAGAAAATCCGGGGAGCAACTGTTCTTC
J gene: TRBJ2-3; D gene: TRBD2; V gene: TRBV4-3; clone size: -; CDR3 protein: CASSQELAGGTDTQYF; CDR3 DNA: TGCGCCAGCAGCCAAGAACTAGCGGGGGGCACAGATACGCAGTATTTT
J gene: TRBJ1-5; D gene: -; V gene: TRBV6-2/TRBV6-3; clone size: -; CDR3 protein: CASTPVEGRNQPQHF; CDR3 DNA: TGTGCCAGCACCCCCGTGGAGGGGAGGAATCAGCCCCAGCATTTT
J gene: TRBJ1-1; D gene: -; V gene: TRBV19; clone size: once; CDR3 protein: CASSMLAKAVNTEAFF; CDR3 DNA: TGTGCCAGTAGTATGCTAGCAAAGGCAGTCAACACTGAAGCTTTCTTT
J gene: TRBJ2-1; D gene: -; V gene: TRBV5-6; clone size: -; CDR3 protein: CASSLARADEQFF; CDR3 DNA: TGTGCCAGCAGCTTGGCCAGGGCGGATGAGCAGTTCTTC
J gene: TRBJ1-2; D gene: -; V gene: TRBV28; clone size: -; CDR3 protein: CASSRTDPTGYTF; CDR3 DNA: TGTGCCAGCAGTAGGACAGACCCGACCGGCTACACCTTC
J gene: TRBJ2-3; D gene: -; V gene: TRBV30; clone size: -; CDR3 protein: CAWSVGVSTDTQYF; CDR3 DNA: TGTGCCTGGAGTGTCGGGGTAAGCACAGATACGCAGTATTTT
J gene: TRBJ2-7; D gene: -; V gene: TRBV5-1; clone size: -; CDR3 protein: CASSIDPGGSSYEQYF; CDR3 DNA: TGCGCCAGCAGCATAGATCCAGGGGGGAGCTCCTACGAGCAGTACTTC
J gene: TRBJ1-5; D gene: TRBD1; V gene: TRBV30; clone size: -; CDR3 protein: CAWSVGGQGNQPQHF; CDR3 DNA: TGTGCCTGGAGTGTGGGTGGACAGGGCAATCAGCCCCAGCATTTT
J gene: TRBJ1-4; D gene: -; V gene: TRBV7-2; clone size: -; CDR3 protein: CASSLVRALNEKLFF; CDR3 DNA: TGTGCCAGCAGCTTAGTCAGGGCACTAAATGAAAAACTGTTTTTT
J gene: TRBJ1-2; D gene: -; V gene: TRBV6-2/TRBV6-3; clone size: -; CDR3 protein: CASSYRRSGYTF; CDR3 DNA: TGTGCCAGCAGTTACAGACGGAGTGGCTACACCTTC
J gene: TRBJ2-1; D gene: TRBD2; V gene: TRBV5-6; clone size: -; CDR3 protein: CASTPGGPTLIAYNEQFF; CDR3 DNA: TGTGCCAGCACCCCGGGGGGACCGACTCTTATAGCCTACAATGAGCAGTTCTTC
J gene: TRBJ1-2; D gene: -; V gene: TRBV5-1; clone size: -; CDR3 protein: CASSFDSVYGYTF; CDR3 DNA: TGCGCCAGCAGCTTTGACAGTGTCTATGGCTACACCTTC
J gene: TRBJ2-1; D gene: TRBD2; V gene: TRBV11-3; clone size: -; CDR3 protein: CASSLASGSTSFF; CDR3 DNA: TGTGCCAGCAGCTTAGCGAGCGGGAGTACCTCGTTCTTC
J gene: TRBJ1-2; D gene: TRBD1; V gene: TRBV28; clone size: -; CDR3 protein: CASSRTGTYGYTF; CDR3 DNA: TGTGCCAGCAGTAGGACAGGGACCTATGGCTACACCTTC
J gene: TRBJ2-7; D gene: TRBD2; V gene: TRBV2; clone size: -; CDR3 protein: CASSVLAGSLNEQYF; CDR3 DNA: TGTGCCAGCAGTGTGTTAGCGGGAAGCCTAAACGAGCAGTACTTC
J gene: TRBJ2-3; D gene: -; V gene: TRBV27; clone size: -; CDR3 protein: CASSLRYGHRTASTDTQYF; CDR3 DNA: TGTGCCAGCAGTTTACGTTACGGTCATAGGACAGCTAGCACAGATACGCAGTATTTT
J gene: TRBJ2-3; D gene: -; V gene: TRBV30; clone size: -; CDR3 protein: CAWSVSQGLDTQYF; CDR3 DNA: TGTGCCTGGAGTGTATCCCAGGGACTAGATACGCAGTATTTT
J gene: TRBJ1-5; D gene: TRBD1; V gene: TRBV30; clone size: -; CDR3 protein: CAWSGGQGPNQPQHF; CDR3 DNA: TGTGCCTGGAGCGGGGGACAGGGCCCCAATCAGCCCCAGCATTTT
J gene: TRBJ2-1; D gene: TRBD1; V gene: TRBV27; clone size: -; CDR3 protein: CASRAQSGGSYNEQFF; CDR3 DNA: TGTGCCAGTCGGGCGCAATCAGGGGGCTCCTACAATGAGCAGTTCTTC
J gene: TRBJ2-3; D gene: TRBD2; V gene: TRBV2; clone size: -; CDR3 protein: CASNGLAVMGNSTDTQYF; CDR3 DNA: TGTGCCAGCAATGGACTAGCGGTGATGGGAAATAGCACAGATACGCAGTATTTT
J gene: TRBJ1-2; D gene: -; V gene: TRBV2; clone size: -; CDR3 protein: CASVGTFNYGYTF; CDR3 DNA: TGTGCCAGCGTCGGGACATTTAACTATGGCTACACCTTC
J gene: TRBJ2-7; D gene: TRBD1; V gene: TRBV2; clone size: once; CDR3 protein: CASSEDFPGTGVYEQYF; CDR3 DNA: TGTGCCAGCAGTGAAGATTTTCCCGGGACAGGGGTCTACGAGCAGTACTTC
J gene: TRBJ2-7; D gene: -; V gene: TRBV5-6; clone size: -; CDR3 protein: CASSSLRDKSYEQYF; CDR3 DNA: TGTGCCAGCAGCTCACTCCGGGACAAGTCCTACGAGCAGTACTTC
J gene: TRBJ1-6; D gene: -; V gene: TRBV25-1; clone size: -; CDR3 protein: CASSEYGHIGGGSSPLHF; CDR3 DNA: TGTGCCAGCAGTGAATATGGGCACATCGGGGGGGGGTCTTCACCCCTCCACTTT
J gene: TRBJ2-7; D gene: -; V gene: TRBV6-2/TRBV6-3; clone size: -; CDR3 protein: CASSNSLSYEQYF; CDR3 DNA: TGTGCCAGCAGTAACTCCCTCTCCTACGAGCAGTACTTC
J gene: TRBJ1-5; D gene: TRBD1; V gene: TRBV6-2/TRBV6-3; clone size: -; CDR3 protein: CASSPGQGLYSNQPQHF; CDR3 DNA: TGTGCCAGCAGTCCGGGACAGGGACTGTATAGCAATCAGCCCCAGCATTTT
J gene: TRBJ2-2; D gene: -; V gene: TRBV19; clone size: -; CDR3 protein: CASRTRQTNTGELFF; CDR3 DNA: TGTGCCAGCCGCACGCGGCAGACGAACACCGGGGAGCTGTTTTTT
J gene: TRBJ1-3; D gene: -; V gene: TRBV18; clone size: -; CDR3 protein: CASSPLAAGRISGNTIYF; CDR3 DNA: TGTGCCAGCTCACCACTCGCGGCGGGTCGAATCTCTGGAAACACCATATATTTT
J gene: TRBJ2-7; D gene: -; V gene: TRBV30; clone size: -; CDR3 protein: CAWGIGTYEQYF; CDR3 DNA: TGTGCCTGGGGTATCGGGACCTACGAGCAGTACTTC
J gene: TRBJ1-1; D gene: -; V gene: TRBV2; clone size: -; CDR3 protein: CASSAGGGTEAFF; CDR3 DNA: TGTGCCAGCAGTGCTGGAGGCGGGACTGAAGCTTTCTTT
J gene: TRBJ2-5; D gene: -; V gene: TRBV12-3/TRBV12-4; clone size: -; CDR3 protein: CASSTVQETQYF; CDR3 DNA: TGTGCCAGCAGTACAGTGCAAGAGACCCAGTACTTC
J gene: TRBJ2-5; D gene: TRBD2; V gene: TRBV7-2; clone size: -; CDR3 protein: CASSLTPLSGGGRDQYF; CDR3 DNA: TGTGCCAGCAGCTTAACCCCCCTGTCCGGGGGGGGCAGAGACCAGTACTTC
J gene: TRBJ2-1; D gene: TRBD2; V gene: TRBV4-2; clone size: -; CDR3 protein: CASSLQRDGVNEQFF; CDR3 DNA: TGTGCCAGCAGCCTCCAGCGGGATGGGGTCAATGAGCAGTTCTTC
J gene: TRBJ2-3; D gene: TRBD1; V gene: TRBV3-1/TRBV3-2; clone size: -; CDR3 protein: CASSQRYAGQGFTDTQYF; CDR3 DNA: TGTGCCAGCAGCCAACGGTATGCGGGACAGGGATTCACAGATACGCAGTATTTT
J gene: TRBJ2-3; D gene: -; V gene: TRBV18; clone size: -; CDR3 protein: CASHQLGTDTQYF; CDR3 DNA: TGTGCCAGCCACCAACTTGGCACAGATACGCAGTATTTT
J gene: TRBJ2-3; D gene: TRBD1; V gene: TRBV4-1; clone size: -; CDR3 protein: CASSHSSTGTFADTQYF; CDR3 DNA: TGCGCCAGCAGCCACTCATCGACAGGGACGTTCGCAGATACGCAGTATTTT
J gene: TRBJ2-7; D gene: -; V gene: TRBV2; clone size: few; CDR3 protein: CASSEGPGGLYEQYF; CDR3 DNA: TGTGCCAGCAGTGAAGGTCCCGGAGGTCTCTACGAGCAGTACTTC
J gene: TRBJ2-7; D gene: -; V gene: TRBV5-1; clone size: -; CDR3 protein: CASRGGATYEQYF; CDR3 DNA: TGCGCCAGCAGAGGCGGGGCCACCTACGAGCAGTACTTC
J gene: TRBJ2-5; D gene: TRBD2; V gene: TRBV27; clone size: -; CDR3 protein: CASSLTGTSGRALSETQYF; CDR3 DNA: TGTGCCAGCAGTTTAACCGGGACTAGCGGGAGGGCCCTCAGTGAGACCCAGTACTTC
J gene: TRBJ2-3; D gene: -; V gene: TRBV24-1; clone size: -; CDR3 protein: CATSERSGTDTQYF; CDR3 DNA: TGTGCCACCAGTGAGCGGTCCGGCACAGATACGCAGTATTTT
J gene: TRBJ2-7; D gene: TRBD1; V gene: TRBV5-6; clone size: -; CDR3 protein: CASSWTGSYEQYF; CDR3 DNA: TGTGCCAGCAGCTGGACAGGGTCCTACGAGCAGTACTTC
J gene: TRBJ2-5; D gene: -; V gene: TRBV27; clone size: -; CDR3 protein: CASSLSAGRTQYF; CDR3 DNA: TGTGCCAGCAGTTTATCGGCGGGAAGGACCCAGTACTTC
J gene: TRBJ1-2; D gene: -; V gene: TRBV2; clone size: -; CDR3 protein: CASSEGTRIYGYTF; CDR3 DNA: TGTGCCAGCAGTGAAGGGACAAGGATTTATGGCTACACCTTC
J gene: TRBJ2-7; D gene: TRBD2; V gene: TRBV24-1; clone size: -; CDR3 protein: CATSDPSSIAGGPQGEQYF; CDR3 DNA: TGTGCCACCAGTGACCCCTCCTCAATAGCGGGAGGGCCTCAAGGCGAGCAGTACTTC
J gene: TRBJ2-7; D gene: TRBD1; V gene: TRBV6-5; clone size: -; CDR3 protein: CASSWDSIYEQYF; CDR3 DNA: TGTGCCAGCTCTTGGGACAGTATCTACGAGCAGTACTTC
J gene: TRBJ1-5; D gene: TRBD1; V gene: TRBV19; clone size: -; CDR3 protein: CASRTTWTGLQPQHF; CDR3 DNA: TGTGCCAGTAGGACTACCTGGACAGGGTTACAGCCCCAGCATTTT
J gene: TRBJ1-6; D gene: -; V gene: TRBV11-2; clone size: -; CDR3 protein: CASSLEHGGVSPLHF; CDR3 DNA: TGTGCCAGCAGCTTAGAACACGGAGGGGTTTCACCCCTCCACTTT
J gene: TRBJ2-1; D gene: -; V gene: TRBV5-4; clone size: -; CDR3 protein: CASSTDRNEQFF; CDR3 DNA: TGTGCCAGCAGTACCGACAGAAATGAGCAGTTCTTC
J gene: TRBJ2-3; D gene: -; V gene: TRBV27; clone size: -; CDR3 protein: CASTRGDLTDTQYF; CDR3 DNA: TGTGCCAGCACGAGAGGAGATCTTACAGATACGCAGTATTTT
J gene: TRBJ2-7; D gene: -; V gene: TRBV23-1; clone size: -; CDR3 protein: CASSHTTGRAHEQYF; CDR3 DNA: TGCGCCAGCAGCCACACCACGGGCAGGGCACACGAGCAGTACTTC
J gene: TRBJ2-6; D gene: -; V gene: TRBV27; clone size: -; CDR3 protein: CASTRQAGANVLTF; CDR3 DNA: TGTGCCAGCACTAGACAGGCTGGGGCCAACGTCCTGACTTTC
J gene: TRBJ2-3; D gene: TRBD1; V gene: TRBV5-4; clone size: once; CDR3 protein: CASRVTGASWDTQYF; CDR3 DNA: TGTGCCAGCAGAGTGACAGGGGCGTCGTGGGATACGCAGTATTTT